Given below is one T cell receptor beta chain in context. In the study's own analysis: Nucleated cell number was recorded as an estimate derived from reference gene primer amplification. The protocol was immunoSEQ multiplex PCR, while the TCRdb copy is restricted to in-frame clones and leaves out a portion. Clone size and V and J calls were adopted from that table, with D and trimming inferred from the DNA. The table records over 80,000 clones, around 87% of them present only once. This CDR3 region has 16 residues. Germline V gene sequence: CDR1 SGHTA, CDR2 FQGNSA. V gave up 2 bases and J gave up 2 bases; unmatched junction bases: 7. This sample was included in a study of blood T cell repertoires in COVID-19. Study as a whole: Samples representing acute and convalescent COVID-19 were sourced from the United States, Italy and Spain. From T cells, B-cell-depleted T cells, or PBMCs came the material, which was cDNA or gDNA.

Material: peripheral blood. The chain joins TRBV7-2 to TRBJ2-5; 8 bases match TRBD2. This receptor was identified in a human donor in a cohort sampled during active COVID-19. Written as DNA, the CDR3 is TGTGCCAGCAGCTTACAAAGCGGGAGAGGGCAAGAGACCCAGTACTTC. Encoded protein: CASSLQSGRGQETQYF.